The sequence of this T cell receptor beta chain was determined in a study of tumor and adjacent non-tumor tissue in lung cancer. The wider study: Histology: about twelve adenocarcinoma, a couple of squamous cell carcinoma, 1 small cell lung cancer. General study results and limits: Tumor repertoires had a smaller top 100 clone share than normal lung. Compared with tumor, normal lung showed significantly lower TCR diversity.

As concerns this clonotype: Its specificity is not known. The CDR3 does not end in the conserved phenylalanine or tryptophan, so this is likely a read error.

The library came from three nested PCR rounds adapted from ARM-PCR protocols. TCRdb independently ran MiXCR on the multiplex PCR reads; one entry per CDR3 protein. The table records some 77,000 distinct CDR3 sequences, around 70% of them present only once. The CDR3 extends over 16 amino acids. Per the germline V gene, CDR1 is MNHEY and CDR2 is SVGAGI. No cell sorting was done before RNA was extracted from the tissue. Chemotherapy-naive patients with new lung cancer underwent thoracic surgery in China, August–late 2014. Sequences were obtained from lung tumor tissue. This clonotype was obtained from a woman in her 70s with non-small cell lung cancer. This chain uses TRBV6-5 with TRBJ2-2; 9 bases are a match to TRBD1. CDR3 coding DNA: TGTGCCAGCAGACTCACCGGGACAGGGTACACCGGGGAACTGTTTTTA. This gives the protein CASRLTGTGYTGELFL.